This T cell receptor (beta chain) was identified during a study of OX40 agonist ivuxolimab in advanced cancers. The CDR3 contains 15 residues. The junction had 10 bases not matched to a gene; V was cut back by 4 bases and J by 7 bases. Looked up from germline, CDR1 is MDHEN and CDR2 is SYDVKM. TCRdb's table, derived via immunoSEQ multiplex PCR, lists solely in-frame clones and lacks some. The data hold some 96,000 clones, with approximately 90% observed a single time. V is TRBV28 and J is TRBJ2-1; 7 nucleotides match TRBD2. The source material was CD4+ or CD8+ T cells sorted from blood, sampled in a trial of the OX40 agonist ivuxolimab. This TCR was recovered from an adult with an advanced solid tumor such as melanoma, head and neck, liver or kidney cancer. Here the CDR3 DNA reads TGTGCCAGCAGTTCTGAGAGGACTAGGTCGAATGAGCAGTTCTTC. This gives the protein CASSSERTRSNEQFF.